Below are 25 T cell receptor beta chains sequenced from a single sample in a study of beta chain features in type 1 diabetes. The isolated RNA, all of it, was reverse transcribed, so expressed TCRB transcripts were what got sequenced. Libraries were prepared by immunoSEQ multiplex PCR; TCRdb keeps only in-frame clonotypes and omits some of them. The sample holds roughly 380,000 clones, 20% seen once. Sequencing used naive CD4+ T cells from blood. These receptors were obtained from a young woman in good health.

This rearrangement joins TRBV29-1 to TRBJ1-3, with a tentative D call TRBD1 (6 bases). Deletions cut 6 bases from V and 0 bases from J, with 15 bases between. This CDR3 has 15 amino acids. CDR1 and CDR2 (germline): SQVTM, ANQGSEA. CDR3 residues: CSVGREGGSGNTIYF. The CDR3 coding sequence is TGCAGCGTGGGAAGGGAAGGGGGCTCTGGAAACACCATATATTTT.

This chain joins TRBV19 and TRBJ1-2; possibly TRBD1 for D (6 bases). V dropped 7 bases and J dropped 1 base, with 16 bases sitting between them. Germline V CDR1 and CDR2: LNHDA, SQIVND (reference sequence). The CDR3 runs 15 residues. The CDR3 here is CASIPVTGINYGYTF. The CDR3 DNA reads TGTGCCAGTATTCCGGTAACAGGGATTAACTATGGCTACACCTTC.

The gene calls are TRBV4-2 and TRBJ1-1; 7 bases are shared with TRBD1. Germline trimming cut 1 base from V and 1 base from J; bases unmatched to any gene: 6. This CDR3 spans 16 amino acids. Germline V CDR1 and CDR2: LGHNA, YNFKEQ. The CDR3 DNA follows: TGTGCCAGCAGCCAAGTAAGGGGGCGATCGAACACTGAAGCTTTCTTT. It is translated as CASSQVRGRSNTEAFF.

V gene TRBV2 combines with J gene TRBJ2-7, with D maybe TRBD1 (5 bases). Germline values: CDR1 SNHLY, CDR2 FYNNEI. V dropped 3 bases and J dropped 6 bases, with 12 bases sitting between them. The CDR3 loop spans 13 amino acids. DNA for the CDR3: TGTGCCAGCAGTGAGATGGCAGGGCTCGAGCAGTACTTC. Amino acids: CASSEMAGLEQYF.

On this clone: This clone may be a read error of a much larger clone one base away. The V gene is TRBV7-8, the J gene TRBJ1-1; D possibly corresponds to TRBD1 (6 bases). The CDR3 has 13 residues. CDR1 is SGHVS and CDR2 is FQNEAQ in the germline V gene. Trimming took off 5 bases at V and 1 base at J, with 8 bases between the two ends. As DNA, the CDR3 is TGTGCCAGCAGCCTACAGGGGAACACTGAAGCTTTCTTT. This gives the protein CASSLQGNTEAFF.

The rearrangement joins TRBV29-1 to TRBJ1-3, with D uncertain. The CDR3 spans 13 residues. Trimming shortened V by 3 bases and J by 0 bases, and 6 bases separated the two germline ends. Germline CDR1 reads SQVTM; CDR2 reads ANQGSEA. The CDR3 is CSVEVYSGNTIYF. CDR3 DNA sequence: TGCAGCGTTGAGGTCTACTCTGGAAACACCATATATTTT. Combining the CDR3 with reference TRBV29-1 and TRBJ1-3 gives the whole variable domain SAVISQKPSRDICQRGTSLTIQCQVDSQVTMMFWYRQQPGQSLTLIATANQGSEATYESGFVIDKFPISRPNLTFSTLTVSNMSPEDSSIYLCSVEVYSGNTIYFGEGSWLTVV.

This clone was observed a handful of times. The chain recombines TRBV18 with TRBJ1-6, with 7 positions matching TRBD1. Germline CDR1 KGHSH, CDR2 LQKENI. This CDR3 is built from 15 residues. After removal of 3 bases from V and 7 bases from J, the junction contained 6 bases not matched to a gene. Here the CDR3 reads CASSPTGTANSPLHF. CDR3 in DNA: TGTGCCAGCTCACCGACGGGGACAGCCAATTCACCCCTCCACTTT.

The rearrangement joins TRBV7-8 to TRBJ1-1, with D tentatively TRBD1 (6 bases). V was pared by 3 bases and J by 7 bases, with 9 bases between. This CDR3 has 12 residues. The germline V gene encodes CDR1 SGHVS and CDR2 FQNEAQ. CDR3 DNA sequence: TGTGCCAGCAGCTTTAGCAGGGGTGAAGCTTTCTTT. This gives the protein CASSFSRGEAFF. The whole variable domain, remainder taken from reference TRBV7-8 and TRBJ1-1, is GAGVSQSPRYKVAKRGQDVALRCDPISGHVSLFWYQQALGQGPEFLTYFQNEAQLDKSGLPSDRFFAERPEGSVSTLKIQRTQQEDSAVYLCASSFSRGEAFFGQGTRLTVV.

The sample holds a few counts of this clone. V is TRBV5-1 and J is TRBJ2-7, with D perhaps matching TRBD1 (6 bases). Germline assignment: CDR1 SGHRS and CDR2 YFSETQ. The V gene lost 7 bases and the J gene lost 7 bases, with 12 bases spanning the gap. The CDR3 runs to 11 residues. CDR3 bases: TGCGCCAGCGCAGGGGAAGGAGAGCAGTACTTC. Translating gives CASAGEGEQYF. Full variable domain (remainder filled in from reference TRBV5-1 and TRBJ2-7): KAGVTQTPRYLIKTRGQQVTLSCSPISGHRSVSWYQQTPGQGLQFLFEYFSETQRNKGNFPGRFSGRQFSNSRSEMNVSTLELGDSALYLCASAGEGEQYFGPGTRLTVT.

The chain has TRBV19 and TRBJ1-2; a possible D gene is TRBD1 (6 bases). Trimming took off 5 bases at V and 8 bases at J, with 21 bases between the two ends. This CDR3 region has 15 residues. The germline gives CDR1 LNHDA, CDR2 SQIVND (reference sequence). CDR3 bases: TGTGCCAGTAGTCCCCGGGACACGAGCAAACGAGGCTACACCTTC. Amino acids: CASSPRDTSKRGYTF.

This clone has just a few counts. This chain connects TRBV30 to TRBJ1-1; 8 nucleotides agree with TRBD1. The CDR3 is 14 residues long. Germline V CDR1 and CDR2: GTSNPN, SVGIG (reference sequence). The J segment lost 2 bases and the V segment lost 5 bases, leaving 7 bases of the junction unmatched. The CDR3 protein is CAWAPGQGNTEAFF. The CDR3 DNA reads as TGTGCCTGGGCTCCTGGACAGGGCAACACTGAAGCTTTCTTT. The full variable domain, with the rest looked up from reference TRBV30 and TRBJ1-1, is SQTIHQWPATLVQPVGSPLSLECTVEGTSNPNLYWYRQAAGRGLQLLFYSVGIGQISSEVPQNLSASRPQDRQFILSSKKLLLSDSGFYLCAWAPGQGNTEAFFGQGTRLTVV.

The chain combines TRBV7-9 with TRBJ2-3, with D tentatively TRBD2 (6 bases). Deletions cut 2 bases from V and 5 bases from J, with 14 bases between. Germline V CDR1 and CDR2: SEHNR, FQNEAQ (reference sequence). The CDR3 loop spans 15 amino acids. CDR3: CASSLPAGRIDTQYF. The CDR3 region has the DNA TGTGCCAGCAGCTTACCCGCGGGACGGATAGATACGCAGTATTTT.

This clone was seen only a few times. The chain recombines TRBV6-1 with TRBJ2-5, with TRBD2 as a possible D gene (5 bases). There are 13 residues in the CDR3. The V end was cut by 6 bases, the J end by 2 bases, with 10 bases between. The germline gives CDR1 MNHNS, CDR2 SASEGT. The CDR3 protein is CASSRGPQETQYF. As DNA, the CDR3 is TGTGCCAGCAGCCGGGGTCCTCAAGAGACCCAGTACTTC.

The genes are TRBV27 and TRBJ2-1; 10 nucleotides agree with TRBD2. Germline V gene sequence: CDR1 MNHEY, CDR2 SMNVEV (reference sequence). The CDR3 is 15 residues long. The ends lost 3 bases at V and 9 bases at J; junction bases unmatched: 8. The CDR3 sequence: CASSFRLAGGSEQFF. The CDR3 DNA follows: TGTGCCAGCAGTTTTCGGTTAGCGGGAGGAAGTGAGCAGTTCTTC.

This rearrangement joins TRBV9 to TRBJ2-1, with TRBD2 identical over 7 bases. CDR1 is SGDLS, CDR2 YYNGEE, per germline. The CDR3 has 15 amino acids. With 0 bases clipped from V and 1 base from J, the junction kept 1 base outside the gene matches. CDR3 in DNA: TGTGCCAGCAGCGTAGAGGGAGGGTCCTACAATGAGCAGTTCTTC. Protein product: CASSVEGGSYNEQFF.

V usage is TRBV7-9 and J usage is TRBJ1-5; 8 nucleotides align to TRBD1. Trimming took 7 bases from V and 7 from J; bases not matched to a gene: 3. The CDR3 extends over 12 amino acids. Germline V gene sequence: CDR1 SEHNR, CDR2 FQNEAQ (reference sequence). In nucleotides, the CDR3 is TGTGCCAGCACTACAGGGGGGCAGCCCCAGCATTTT. Translated: CASTTGGQPQHF.

This clone was seen a few times. The V gene is TRBV7-9, the J gene TRBJ2-3; D unresolved. Germline V gives CDR1 SEHNR, CDR2 FQNEAQ (reference sequence). The CDR3 sequence is 13 residues long. The V end lost 0 bases, the J end lost 4 bases, and 5 bases lay between the germline ends. CDR3 protein: CASSLASSDTQYF. CDR3 bases: TGTGCCAGCAGCTTAGCTTCGTCAGATACGCAGTATTTT.

J is TRBJ2-7 and V is TRBV5-1; D is unclear. Trimming cost V 1 base and J 5 bases, with 13 bases left between them. This CDR3 region has 14 residues. Germline V gene lookup returns CDR1 SGHRS and CDR2 YFSETQ. This CDR3 reads CASSLQQMLNEQYF. Written as DNA, the CDR3 is TGCGCCAGCAGCTTGCAACAAATGCTGAACGAGCAGTACTTC.

The rearrangement links TRBV6-6 to TRBJ2-7; TRBD1 might be the D (5 bases). The length of the CDR3 is 14 residues. V was clipped by 0 bases and J by 7 bases, with 13 bases between them. Germline V CDR1 and CDR2: MNHNY, SVGAGI (reference sequence). The CDR3 sequence: CASSYSPGIGEQYF. The CDR3 bases are TGTGCCAGCAGTTACTCTCCAGGGATAGGGGAGCAGTACTTC.

This clone has more than one count but fewer than ten. The rearrangement uses TRBV19 and TRBJ1-1, with D uncertain. Germline CDR1 and CDR2: LNHDA and SQIVND (reference sequence). Between the trimmed V and J ends, which lost 1 base and 4 bases, there was a span of 13 bases. The CDR3 has 15 amino acids. The CDR3 region has the DNA TGTGCCAGTAGTATAGGCGGTTCCCTCGCCACTGAAGCTTTCTTT. Protein sequence: CASSIGGSLATEAFF. Looking up the rest from reference TRBV19 and TRBJ1-1 gives the full variable domain: DGGITQSPKYLFRKEGQNVTLSCEQNLNHDAMYWYRQDPGQGLRLIYYSQIVNDFQKGDIAEGYSVSREKKESFPLTVTSAQKNPTAFYLCASSIGGSLATEAFFGQGTRLTVV.

The rearrangement links TRBV14 to TRBJ2-1, with 10 bases that match TRBD2. Germline loops: CDR1 SGHDN, CDR2 FVKESK. V shed 0 bases and J 8 bases; nucleotides not matched to a gene: 7. There are 16 residues in the CDR3. The CDR3 region is CASSQEALAGADEQFF. In DNA form, the CDR3 reads TGTGCCAGCAGCCAAGAAGCTCTAGCGGGGGCGGATGAGCAGTTCTTC.

The chain combines TRBV29-1 with TRBJ2-3, with D perhaps TRBD1 (5 bases). CDR1 SQVTM and CDR2 ANQGSEA come from the germline V gene. The V end was cut by 1 base, the J end by 2 bases, with 16 bases between. The CDR3 contains 16 residues. The CDR3 nucleotides read TGCAGCGTTGAAGTCATCCAGGGTGTGCACACAGATACGCAGTATTTT. Translation: CSVEVIQGVHTDTQYF.

This chain joins TRBV15 and TRBJ2-3; 8 bases line up with TRBD1. Losses at the gene ends were 3 bases for V and 4 bases for J; bases not matched to a gene: 3. CDR3 size: 14 residues. Germline CDR1 LNHNV, CDR2 YYDKDF (reference sequence). CDR3 bases: TGTGCCACCAGCAGGCAGGGGGCCTCAGATACGCAGTATTTT. It codes for CATSRQGASDTQYF. The full variable domain, in which reference TRBV15 and TRBJ2-3 provide the parts outside the CDR3, is DAMVIQNPRYQVTQFGKPVTLSCSQTLNHNVMYWYQQKSSQAPKLLFHYYDKDFNNEADTPDNFQSRRPNTSFCFLDIRSPGLGDTAMYLCATSRQGASDTQYFGPGTRLTVL.

The chain links TRBV9 to TRBJ1-5; D is unresolved. V was shortened by 1 base and J by 4 bases, with 15 bases between the two germline ends. The germline CDR1 and CDR2 sequences are SGDLS and YYNGEE. The CDR3 loop spans 16 amino acids. CDR3 residues: CASSVRGRTNNQPQHF. The DNA of the CDR3 is TGTGCCAGCAGCGTACGAGGACGGACTAATAATCAGCCCCAGCATTTT.

J is TRBJ2-1 and V is TRBV6-5; 10 bases line up with TRBD2. This CDR3 is built from 15 residues. Germline V lookup: CDR1 MNHEY, CDR2 SVGAGI. Germline trimming cut 4 bases from V and 4 bases from J; bases unmatched to any gene: 4. CDR3: CASSSASGGYNEQFF. CDR3 bases: TGTGCCAGCAGTTCGGCTAGCGGGGGATACAATGAGCAGTTCTTC.